This T cell receptor (beta chain) was sequenced in a study of T cells after yellow fever vaccination. The overall study: Low-cell-number fractions underwent preparation using SMART-Seq v4 Ultra Low Input.

The CDR3 is 13 amino acids. Germline loops: CDR1 MNHNY, CDR2 SVGAGI (reference sequence). V was cut by 6 bases and J by 4 bases, with 10 bases left in between. Via MiXCR, TCRdb re-called the 5' RACE reads, giving one row per CDR3 protein. In the table there are about 350,000 distinct CDR3 sequences, under 14% of which are singletons. Sequenced material: PBMCs, taken on the day of the first yellow fever vaccination. The J gene is TRBJ1-5, the V gene TRBV6-6; a weak D match, TRBD1 (6 bases). The sequence was collected from a man aged 18 to 29 who received the YFV17D yellow fever vaccine. CDR3 residues: CASRETGNQPQHF. In DNA form, the CDR3 reads TGTGCCAGCAGGGAGACAGGAAATCAGCCCCAGCATTTT.